This T cell receptor (beta chain) was profiled in a study of shared clonotypes between healthy human individuals. Study conclusions and caveats: Large sequencing depth failed to make sorted-subset sequencing complete, rarefaction showed.

Concerning this clone: As yet, its antigen is unknown. At the DNA level, this CDR3 is encoded by other sequences in the same sample as well.

The CDR3 length is 15 residues. The V gene's germline CDR1 is MDHEN and CDR2 SYDVKM. Germline trimming cut 7 bases from V and 0 bases from J; bases unmatched to any gene: 5. For every subset, genomic DNA was evenly distributed across several immunoSEQ plates. Original handling: Filtering of immunoSEQ junctional sequences could not match full-length read filtering. Assay used: immunoSEQ multiplex PCR; TCRdb lists only in-frame clones, some missing. V and J calls and clone size are as listed in that table; D and trimming were resolved from the DNA. The sample consists of about 2.4 million clones, 93% of them appearing once.

The chain has TRBV28 and TRBJ1-4, with TRBD1 matching over 7 bases. Material: naive CD4+ T cells from PBMCs. Subset indicated: CD45RA+ positively selected. The sequence came from a man younger than 35 in good health. Some clones in this sample may be carry-over from other donors' samples. As DNA, the CDR3 is TGTGCCAGCACCTCAGGGGGGGCAACTAATGAAAAACTGTTTTTT. Translation: CASTSGGATNEKLFF.